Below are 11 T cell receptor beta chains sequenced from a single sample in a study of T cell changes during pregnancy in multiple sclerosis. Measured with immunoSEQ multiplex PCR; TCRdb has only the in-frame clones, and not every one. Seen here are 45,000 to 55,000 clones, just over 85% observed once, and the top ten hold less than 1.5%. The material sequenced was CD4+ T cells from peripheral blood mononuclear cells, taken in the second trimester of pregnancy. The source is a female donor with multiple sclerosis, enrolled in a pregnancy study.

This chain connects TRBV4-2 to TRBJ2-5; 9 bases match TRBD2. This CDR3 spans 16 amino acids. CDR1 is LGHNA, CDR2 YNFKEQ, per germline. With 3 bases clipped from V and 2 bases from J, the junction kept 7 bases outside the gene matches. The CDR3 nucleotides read TGTGCCAGCAGCCAGGATAGCGGGAGTAATCAAGAGACCCAGTACTTC. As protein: CASSQDSGSNQETQYF.

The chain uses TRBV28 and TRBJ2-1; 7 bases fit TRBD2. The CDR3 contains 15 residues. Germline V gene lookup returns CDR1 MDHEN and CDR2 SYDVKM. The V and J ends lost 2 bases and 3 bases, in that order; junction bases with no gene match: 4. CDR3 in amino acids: CASSLGREGYNEQFF. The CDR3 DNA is TGTGCCAGCAGTTTAGGGAGGGAGGGCTACAATGAGCAGTTCTTC.

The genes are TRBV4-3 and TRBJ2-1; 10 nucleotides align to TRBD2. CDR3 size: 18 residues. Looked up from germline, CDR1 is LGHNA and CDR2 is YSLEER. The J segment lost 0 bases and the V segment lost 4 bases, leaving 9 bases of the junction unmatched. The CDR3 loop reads CASSPESGLAFSYNEQFF. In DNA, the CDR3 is TGCGCCAGCAGCCCTGAATCGGGACTAGCGTTCTCCTACAATGAGCAGTTCTTC.

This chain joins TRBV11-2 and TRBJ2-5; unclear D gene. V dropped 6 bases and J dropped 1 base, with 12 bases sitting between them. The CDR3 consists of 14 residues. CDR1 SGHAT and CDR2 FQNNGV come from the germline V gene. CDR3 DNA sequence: TGTGCCAGCAGTTCCAGAGGATTCCAAGAGACCCAGTACTTC. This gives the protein CASSSRGFQETQYF. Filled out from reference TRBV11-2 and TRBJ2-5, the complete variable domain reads EAGVAQSPRYKIIEKRQSVAFWCNPISGHATLYWYQQILGQGPKLLIQFQNNGVVDDSQLPKDRFSAERLKGVDSTLKIQPAKLEDSAVYLCASSSRGFQETQYFGPGTRLLVL.

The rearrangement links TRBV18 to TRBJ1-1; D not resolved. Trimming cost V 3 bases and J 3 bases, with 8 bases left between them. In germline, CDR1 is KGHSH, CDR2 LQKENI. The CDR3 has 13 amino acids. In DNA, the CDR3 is TGTGCCAGCTCACCGAGCGGGGACACTGAAGCTTTCTTT. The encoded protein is CASSPSGDTEAFF.

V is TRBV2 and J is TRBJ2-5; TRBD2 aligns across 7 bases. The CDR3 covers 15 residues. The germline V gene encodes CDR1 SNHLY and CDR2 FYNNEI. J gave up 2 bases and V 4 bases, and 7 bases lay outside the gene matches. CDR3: CASSVAPSGQETQYF. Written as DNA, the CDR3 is TGTGCCAGCAGTGTAGCGCCTAGCGGACAAGAGACCCAGTACTTC. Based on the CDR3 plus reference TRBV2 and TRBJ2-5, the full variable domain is EPEVTQTPSHQVTQMGQEVILRCVPISNHLYFYWYRQILGQKVEFLVSFYNNEISEKSEIFDDQFSVERPDGSNFTLKIRSTKLEDSAMYFCASSVAPSGQETQYFGPGTRLLVL.

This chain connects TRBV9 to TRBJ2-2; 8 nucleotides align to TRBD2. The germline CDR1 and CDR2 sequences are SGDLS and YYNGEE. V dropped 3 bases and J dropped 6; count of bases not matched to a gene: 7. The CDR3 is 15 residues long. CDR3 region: CASSAQGLGSGELFF. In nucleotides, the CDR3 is TGTGCCAGCAGCGCCCAGGGACTAGGGTCCGGGGAGCTGTTTTTT. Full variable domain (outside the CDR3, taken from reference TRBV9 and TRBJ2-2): DSGVTQTPKHLITATGQRVTLRCSPRSGDLSVYWYQQSLDQGLQFLIQYYNGEERAKGNILERFSAQQFPDLHSELNLSSLELGDSALYFCASSAQGLGSGELFFGEGSRLTVL.

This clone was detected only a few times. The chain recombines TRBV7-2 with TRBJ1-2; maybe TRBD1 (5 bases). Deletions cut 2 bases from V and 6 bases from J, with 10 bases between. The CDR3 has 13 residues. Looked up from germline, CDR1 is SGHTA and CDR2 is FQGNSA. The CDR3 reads CASSLSREDGYTF. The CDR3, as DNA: TGTGCCAGCAGCTTATCCAGGGAGGATGGCTACACCTTC.

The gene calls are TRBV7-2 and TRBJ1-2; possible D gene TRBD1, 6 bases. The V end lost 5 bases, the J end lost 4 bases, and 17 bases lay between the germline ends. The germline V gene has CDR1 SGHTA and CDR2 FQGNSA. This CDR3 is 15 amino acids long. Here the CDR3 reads CASSAHRANSYGYTF. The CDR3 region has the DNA TGTGCCAGCAGCGCTCACAGGGCTAACTCCTATGGCTACACCTTC.

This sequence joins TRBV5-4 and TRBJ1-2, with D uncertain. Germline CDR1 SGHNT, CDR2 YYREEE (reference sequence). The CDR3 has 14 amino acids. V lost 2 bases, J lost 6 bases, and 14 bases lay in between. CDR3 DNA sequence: TGTGCCAGCAGCTTAGTCGGCCCCGGGAATGGCTACACCTTC. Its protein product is CASSLVGPGNGYTF.

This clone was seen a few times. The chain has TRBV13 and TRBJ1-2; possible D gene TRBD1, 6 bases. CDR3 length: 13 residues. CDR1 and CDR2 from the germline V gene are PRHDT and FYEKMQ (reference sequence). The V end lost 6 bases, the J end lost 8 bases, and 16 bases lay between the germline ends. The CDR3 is CASRSQGVYGYTF. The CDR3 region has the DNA TGTGCCAGCAGGTCACAGGGAGTCTACGGCTACACCTTC. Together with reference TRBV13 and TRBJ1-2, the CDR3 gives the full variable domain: AAGVIQSPRHLIKEKRETATLKCYPIPRHDTVYWYQQGPGQDPQFLISFYEKMQSDKGSIPDRFSAQQFSDYHSELNMSSLELGDSALYFCASRSQGVYGYTFGSGTRLTVV.